The 27 T cell receptor beta chains below were found in one sample sequenced in a study of cytomegalovirus exposure and HLA in healthy donors. PCR was performed using 60 Vbeta and 13 Jbeta primers. The data were produced by immunoSEQ multiplex PCR, yet TCRdb's version contains in-frame clones alone and is incomplete. The table lists about 87,000 clones, 70% to 80% of them singletons, with around 24% in the top ten. The source material was PBMCs. The source of these receptors is a man aged 25-45 years in good health and CMV-seropositive.

V and J are TRBV7-3 and TRBJ2-1, with D maybe TRBD1 (6 bases). V shed 2 bases and J shed 8 bases, with 13 bases lying between them. The CDR3 is 14 amino acids. In germline, CDR1 is SGHTA, CDR2 FQGTGA. In nucleotides, the CDR3 is TGTGCCAGCAGCTTATCCCGACAGGCGCATGAGCAGTTCTTC. Translating gives CASSLSRQAHEQFF.

This chain uses TRBV7-6 with TRBJ1-4, with 11 bases fitting TRBD1. V lost 0 bases, J lost 7 bases, and 4 bases stayed unmatched. The germline V gene encodes CDR1 SGHVS and CDR2 FNYEAQ. CDR3 length: 16 residues. CDR3 amino acids: CASSLAVGQGAEKLFF. In DNA form, the CDR3 reads TGTGCCAGCAGCTTAGCCGTAGGACAGGGGGCTGAAAAACTGTTTTTT. The full variable domain, its missing parts supplied by reference TRBV7-6 and TRBJ1-4, is GAGVSQSPRYKVTKRGQDVALRCDPISGHVSLYWYRQALGQGPEFLTYFNYEAQQDKSGLPNDRFSAERPEGSISTLTIQRTEQRDSAMYRCASSLAVGQGAEKLFFGSGTQLSVL.

The CDR3 spells CASSLTRGTGNTIYF. In DNA, the CDR3 is TGTGCCAGCAGCTTAACGAGAGGGACTGGAAACACCATATATTTT. This chain connects TRBV7-9 to TRBJ1-3; D unclear. V was clipped by 2 bases and J by 2 bases, with 10 bases between them. Germline CDR1 reads SEHNR; CDR2 reads FQNEAQ (reference sequence). This CDR3 has 15 residues.

The rearrangement links TRBV18 to TRBJ1-4; D may be TRBD1 (5 bases). The CDR3 covers 15 residues. The germline V gene encodes CDR1 KGHSH and CDR2 LQKENI. V was trimmed by 0 bases and J by 8 bases, leaving 13 bases between them. CDR3 region: CASSPPEGLREKLFF. The CDR3 DNA reads as TGTGCCAGCTCACCACCGGAGGGGCTAAGGGAAAAACTGTTTTTT.

The V gene is TRBV4-3, the J gene TRBJ2-7; 10 bases agree with TRBD2. Unmatched junction bases numbered 4, after V lost 0 bases and J lost 2 bases. The CDR3 runs 16 residues. The V gene's germline CDR1 is LGHNA and CDR2 YSLEER. Here the CDR3 DNA reads TGCGCCAGCAGCCAAGAAGGAGCGGGAGGGCCCTACGAGCAGTACTTC. Translation gives CASSQEGAGGPYEQYF.

V gene TRBV9 combines with J gene TRBJ1-3, with 7 bases identical to TRBD1. V lost 0 bases to trimming and J lost 4 bases; unmatched junction nucleotides: 4. Germline V lookup: CDR1 SGDLS, CDR2 YYNGEE. This CDR3 region has 15 residues. The DNA of the CDR3 is TGTGCCAGCAGCGTAGGACAGGGTGTCGGAAACACCATATATTTT. It translates to CASSVGQGVGNTIYF.

There are a few counts of this clone. Here the CDR3 reads CASSSSGVAYNEQFF. The CDR3 DNA is TGTGCCAGCAGTTCGTCAGGGGTGGCCTACAATGAGCAGTTCTTC. The chain recombines TRBV27 with TRBJ2-1; the D gene is possibly TRBD1 (6 bases). The V and J ends lost 4 bases and 2 bases respectively, with 12 bases between them. CDR3 length: 15 residues. Germline CDR1 is MNHEY and CDR2 is SMNVEV (reference sequence).

The chain is built from TRBV27 and TRBJ2-1; D call uncertain. CDR1 is MNHEY and CDR2 is SMNVEV in the germline V gene (reference sequence). Trimming pared 10 bases from V and 6 bases from J, leaving 10 bases between. The CDR3 is 11 amino acids. CDR3 sequence reads: CATFNGNEQFF. The CDR3 nucleotides read TGTGCCACCTTTAACGGCAATGAGCAGTTCTTC.

This clone was recorded many times. The gene calls are TRBV6-1 and TRBJ1-4, with TRBD1 matching over 8 bases. This CDR3 region has 13 residues. CDR1 and CDR2 from the germline V gene are MNHNS and SASEGT. V shed 5 bases and J 8 bases; nucleotides not matched to a gene: 4. The CDR3 DNA reads as TGTGCCAGCAGTTGGACAGGGAGGGAAAAACTGTTTTTT. Translation: CASSWTGREKLFF.

The J gene is TRBJ1-5, the V gene TRBV18; D is ambiguous. Trimming removed 4 bases at V and 6 bases at J, with 25 bases between. Germline CDR1 is KGHSH and CDR2 is LQKENI. The CDR3 is 18 residues long. In DNA, the CDR3 is TGTGCCAGCTCACGAGAAAAAGATGGAGCTATCCTCACTCAGCCCCAGCATTTT. Its protein is CASSREKDGAILTQPQHF. Supplemented by reference TRBV18 and TRBJ1-5, the full variable domain reads NAGVMQNPRHLVRRRGQEARLRCSPMKGHSHVYWYRQLPEEGLKFMVYLQKENIIDESGMPKERFSAEFPKEGPSILRIQQVVRGDSAAYFCASSREKDGAILTQPQHFGDGTRLSIL.

This rearrangement joins TRBV7-2 to TRBJ2-1; a weak D match, TRBD2 (6 bases). The CDR3 covers 14 residues. The germline CDR1 and CDR2 sequences are SGHTA and FQGNSA. The V gene lost 9 bases and the J gene lost 0 bases, with 12 bases spanning the gap. The CDR3 region is CASGTLSSYNEQFF. The CDR3 DNA is TGTGCCAGTGGGACTTTGAGCTCCTACAATGAGCAGTTCTTC.

The chain carries TRBV6-5 and TRBJ2-7, with D tentatively TRBD1 (6 bases). CDR3 length equals 15 residues. V lost 6 bases to trimming and J lost 4 bases, with 19 bases between them. Germline CDR1 reads MNHEY; CDR2 reads SVGAGI. CDR3 nucleotides: TGTGCCAGCAGCCCCGCGGAAGGGGGTGGGTACGAGCAGTACTTC. This encodes CASSPAEGGGYEQYF.

V is TRBV30 and J is TRBJ2-1; D gene ambiguous. The CDR3 length is 16 residues. Germline loops: CDR1 GTSNPN, CDR2 SVGIG (reference sequence). V shed 1 base and J shed 0 bases, with 13 bases lying between them. CDR3 sequence reads: CAWSAISSSSYNEQFF. The CDR3 region has the DNA TGTGCCTGGAGTGCCATATCCTCGAGCTCCTACAATGAGCAGTTCTTC.

This chain uses TRBV19 with TRBJ2-7; the match to TRBD2 covers 8 bases. The CDR3 is made up of 15 amino acids. Per the germline V gene, CDR1 is LNHDA and CDR2 is SQIVND (reference sequence). With V trimmed by 6 bases and J by 3 bases, 10 bases remained unmatched. The CDR3 DNA reads as TGTGCCAGTAGCTCCGATTCGGGGGGGCGCTACGAGCAGTACTTC. Its translation: CASSSDSGGRYEQYF.

Regarding this clone: Other nucleotide sequences in the sample specify the same CDR3. The rearrangement uses TRBV14 and TRBJ2-3; weak D call: TRBD1 (5 bases). The CDR3 runs 12 residues. Trimming stripped 1 base from V and 7 bases from J, with 6 bases between. The V gene's germline CDR1 is SGHDN and CDR2 FVKESK. In DNA, the CDR3 is TGTGCCAGCAGCCAAGCAGGGTATACGCAGTATTTT. Its protein product is CASSQAGYTQYF.

The chain joins TRBV7-6 to TRBJ1-1; weak D call: TRBD1 (6 bases). The length of the CDR3 is 16 residues. V gave up 1 base and J gave up 4 bases, with 16 bases separating them. Germline loops: CDR1 SGHVS, CDR2 FNYEAQ. In nucleotides, the CDR3 is TGTGCCAGCAGCTTAGGGGCAGTGGGAGGGGGCACTGAAGCTTTCTTT. Residues: CASSLGAVGGGTEAFF.

The chain employs TRBV28 and TRBJ1-5; D not certain. Germline V lookup: CDR1 MDHEN, CDR2 SYDVKM. This CDR3 is built from 14 residues. The ends were cut back, 7 bases at V and 4 bases at J, with 14 bases in the middle. Here the CDR3 reads CASTHGVLNQPQHF. Here the CDR3 DNA reads TGTGCCAGCACCCACGGGGTCTTGAATCAGCCCCAGCATTTT. The complete variable domain, with remaining parts taken from reference TRBV28 and TRBJ1-5, reads DVKVTQSSRYLVKRTGEKVFLECVQDMDHENMFWYRQDPGLGLRLIYFSYDVKMKEKGDIPEGYSVSREKKERFSLILESASTNQTSMYLCASTHGVLNQPQHFGDGTRLSIL.

This chain links TRBV7-9 with TRBJ2-2; D possibly corresponds to TRBD2 (6 bases). This CDR3 is 16 amino acids long. Germline assignment: CDR1 SEHNR and CDR2 FQNEAQ (reference sequence). V was trimmed by 3 bases and J by 0 bases, leaving 11 bases between them. The CDR3 loop reads CASSLVLAANTGELFF. In DNA, the CDR3 is TGTGCCAGCAGCTTGGTACTAGCAGCGAACACCGGGGAGCTGTTTTTT.

CDR3 DNA sequence: TGCGCCAGCAGTGTCACCGGGGGAGGTGGTGAAGCTTTCTTT. Translation: CASSVTGGGGEAFF. This rearrangement joins TRBV10-1 to TRBJ1-1; tentatively, D is TRBD1 (5 bases). The germline V and J ends were trimmed by 4 bases and 7 bases, with 16 bases remaining between them. The CDR3 runs to 14 residues. Per germline, CDR1 WNHNN and CDR2 SYGVQD (reference sequence).

This sequence joins TRBV5-4 and TRBJ2-5, with D perhaps TRBD2 (5 bases). This CDR3 has 14 residues. In germline, CDR1 is SGHNT, CDR2 YYREEE (reference sequence). Trimming removed 6 bases from V and 2 bases from J, with 14 bases in between. The CDR3 nucleotides read TGTGCCAGCAATTCTTTTACTAGTCAAGAGACCCAGTACTTC. Translating gives CASNSFTSQETQYF.

This chain connects TRBV6-6 to TRBJ2-7; 7 bases align to TRBD1. V lost 9 bases, J lost 4 bases, and 9 bases stayed unmatched. The CDR3 sequence is 13 residues long. Germline CDR1 MNHNY, CDR2 SVGAGI (reference sequence). The DNA for the CDR3 is TGTGCCAGTTTAGACAGGGTAACATACGAGCAGTACTTC. Protein product: CASLDRVTYEQYF.

The rearrangement joins TRBV7-9 to TRBJ1-5; no clear D. Deletions cut 0 bases from V and 0 bases from J, with 18 bases between. This CDR3 comprises 19 residues. Looked up from germline, CDR1 is SEHNR and CDR2 is FQNEAQ (reference sequence). CDR3 bases: TGTGCCAGCAGCTTAGCTTGGGGAGGGCGGAAAGATAGCAATCAGCCCCAGCATTTT. This sequence encodes CASSLAWGGRKDSNQPQHF.

The chain recombines TRBV9 with TRBJ2-3; D unresolved. Trimming took off 3 bases at V and 6 bases at J, with 8 bases between the two ends. Germline loops: CDR1 SGDLS, CDR2 YYNGEE. This CDR3 region has 12 residues. The CDR3 nucleotides are TGTGCCAGCAGCGCGGTCTTTGATACGCAGTATTTT. It translates to CASSAVFDTQYF.

This chain links TRBV5-4 with TRBJ1-6; D is uncertain. Germline CDR1 SGHNT, CDR2 YYREEE (reference sequence). Trimming cost V 2 bases and J 11 bases, with 17 bases left between them. The CDR3 contains 15 residues. The CDR3 nucleotides read TGTGCCAGCAGCTTTGAACCCCGTCTTACAGCACCCCTCCACTTT. Protein product: CASSFEPRLTAPLHF.

This chain joins TRBV6-1 and TRBJ1-1, with no clear D. CDR3 length: 14 residues. CDR1 and CDR2 (germline): MNHNS, SASEGT. Trimming pared 4 bases from V and 6 bases from J, leaving 15 bases between. Here the CDR3 reads CASSGELGSAEAFF. The DNA for the CDR3 is TGTGCCAGCAGTGGGGAACTAGGGTCGGCTGAAGCTTTCTTT.

The V gene is TRBV27, the J gene TRBJ2-7; tentatively, D is TRBD1 (6 bases). Germline values: CDR1 MNHEY, CDR2 SMNVEV (reference sequence). Trimming left V 10 bases short and J 2 bases short, with 18 bases between. The CDR3 is 14 amino acids. Written as DNA, the CDR3 is TGTGCCACAAAGAAGGGGGAACGGCCCTACGAGCAGTACTTC. Translating gives CATKKGERPYEQYF.

This clone was seen a few times. The chain combines TRBV4-3 with TRBJ1-4; TRBD1 agrees at 7 bases. The CDR3 is 14 amino acids. Germline V gene lookup returns CDR1 LGHNA and CDR2 YSLEER. The V segment lost 4 bases and the J segment 7 bases; nucleotides outside the gene matches: 6. In DNA, the CDR3 is TGCGCCAGCAGCCCGACAGGGCCTGCTGAAAAACTGTTTTTT. Its protein product is CASSPTGPAEKLFF.